This note documents a single T cell receptor (beta chain) sequence. Its antigen remains undetermined. No much larger clonotype is one base removed from it; base qualities were not supplied. V gives up 3 bases and J gives up 0 bases, and the segment between their germline ends measures 8 bases. CDR1 is given as MNHNS and CDR2 as SASEGT, both from the germline V gene. From cysteine to phenylalanine, the CDR3 is 14 amino acids long. Only CDR3 DNA is held: 42 bases, read in frame from base 1. Genomic DNA was extracted with the Qiagen DNeasy kit from unsorted PBMCs and from negatively selected CD4+ and CD8+ fractions. TCR beta CDR3 regions were subjected to amplification by immunoSEQ multiplex PCR with primers that anneal to V and J segments. A synthetic immune receptor repertoire was used to minimize amplification bias, and any residual bias was removed computationally once sequencing was done. Per the authors' processing: Custom Python scripts were used to quantify repertoire diversity as the Shannon entropy index. Unsorted, CD4+ and CD8+ repertoires were analyzed separately, except for combined analyses in which CD4+ and CD8+ sequences were merged in silico. A clone was considered expanded if an increase in frequency of at least 2-fold after treatment relative to C1D1 was found, and a pseudocount of 0.5 was applied to clones undetected at baseline. Singleton clones were defined as clones with 0 or 1 copy at C1D1, and non-singleton clones were defined as clones with 2 or more copies. By matching protein sequences in sorted samples from the same patient, clones expanded in unsorted samples were annotated as CD4+, CD8+ or unknown. Diversity changes from C1D1 to C4D1 were tested in paired samples using Wilcoxon tests. In TCRdb, the immuneACCESS table is reduced to in-frame sequences with V and J assigned. These tables do not hold every clone; where another copy was compared, an unresolved V gene accounts for under half, and the others remain unexplained. V, J and clone size were drawn from that table, and D and trimming were deduced from the DNA. The sample has more than 45,000 clones on record, around two thirds of them singletons. About 14% of the sample comes from the top ten.

The data were obtained in a study of PD-1 blockade in classical Hodgkin lymphoma (dated by TCRdb to between 2020 and 2021). Study-level background: Nivolumab dosing was 3 mg/kg intravenously every 2 weeks, continuing until either disease progression or unacceptable toxicity. The study used CyTOF and TCR beta sequencing to define a peripheral blood immune signature of response to PD-1 blockade in classical Hodgkin lymphoma.

What the time point label conveys for this sample: cycle 2 day 1 (C2D1) of nivolumab. All trial patients had relapsed after autologous stem cell transplantation, with cohorts A, B and C differing in prior brentuximab vedotin exposure. The trial cohort comprised around 60 patients with relapsed/refractory classical Hodgkin lymphoma whose best overall responses were complete response, partial response or progressive disease. Single-agent nivolumab was administered to trial patients in the multi-cohort phase II CheckMate 205 trial. An independent review committee assessed best overall response by applying the 2007 International Working Group response criteria. Trial PBMCs were obtained immediately prior to nivolumab initiation (C1D1) and on therapy at cycle 2 day 1 and cycle 4 day 1. After peripheral blood was drawn into 8 mL Vacutainer Cell Preparation Tubes, PBMCs were isolated by centrifugation and then cryopreserved.

What the authors observed across the whole study: Baseline TCR diversity was reported to be lower in newly diagnosed patients than in healthy donors, and even lower in relapsed/refractory patients. Lower diversity was seen in patients whose nivolumab began less than 1 year after ASCT, and these patients were left out of later analyses so that immune reconstitution would not confound the results. Trial patients with a complete response had baseline diversity similar to that of newly diagnosed patients, while partial responders and progressors had significantly lower diversity. Only a single clinical trial cohort was studied, and what caused the repertoire differences, possibly disease activity or prior therapy, remained undefined. By C4D1, a significant rise was seen in CD4+ TCR diversity but not in CD8+ TCR diversity (p=0.0027 vs p=0.16), and the rise was most apparent among complete responders (p=0.02).

The chain links TRBV6-1 with TRBJ1-1; TRBD1 is possibly the D segment (5 matching bases). This TCR was sampled from a human donor with classical Hodgkin lymphoma. The sequenced sample was peripheral blood mononuclear cells (PBMCs), obtained before the second cycle of nivolumab. At the DNA level, the sequence is TGTGCCAGCAGTGAGGGGGGACTGAACACTGAAGCTTTCTTT. Its translation reads: CASSEGGLNTEAFF.